These T cell receptor beta chains were read from a single sample in a study of human T cells and chemical hapten exposure. TCRdb redid the calling of the RACE reads with MiXCR, one entry per CDR3 protein. The table lists about 83,000 distinct CDR3 sequences, around 7.8% of them singletons. Sequences were derived from whole blood, sampled in connection with sensitization to the hapten diphenylcyclopropenone (DPC). The receptors here all came from a woman aged 25 to 45 with alopecia areata. Some clones in this sample may be carry-over from other donors' samples. Each CDR3 is given with its conserved first and last residue. Fields, in order: D gene, V gene, J gene, clone size, CDR3 protein, CDR3 DNA. The D gene is left open where the match is weak. Some rows mark clone size as missing; the rest say once, few, many or name a class of expanded clone.

NA,TRBV7-9,TRBJ1-1,few,CASSGYSTEAFF,TGTGCCAGCAGCGGGTACAGCACTGAAGCTTTCTTT
TRBD2,TRBV5-1,TRBJ2-1,NA,CASSSSGGAYNEQFF,TGCGCCAGCAGTTCTAGCGGGGGGGCCTACAATGAGCAGTTCTTC
NA,TRBV11-2,TRBJ1-5,few,CASSQFQNQPQHF,TGTGCCAGCAGCCAATTTCAAAATCAGCCCCAGCATTTT
TRBD1,TRBV29-1,TRBJ2-7,few,CSVSRTGRNYEQYF,TGCAGCGTCTCCCGGACAGGGAGGAATTACGAGCAGTACTTC
TRBD2,TRBV7-8,TRBJ2-3,many,CASSLDRTSGGSTDTQYF,TGTGCCAGCAGCTTAGACAGGACTAGCGGGGGGAGCACAGATACGCAGTATTTT
NA,TRBV4-1,TRBJ2-4,few,CASSQPRRRRHEDIQYF,TGCGCCAGCAGCCAACCCCGTCGAAGACGGCACGAGGACATTCAGTACTTC
TRBD1,TRBV12-3/TRBV12-4,TRBJ2-3,few,CASRRTGDAGSSTDTQYF,TGTGCCAGCAGACGAACAGGGGATGCGGGTTCTAGCACAGATACGCAGTATTTT
TRBD2,TRBV20-1,TRBJ2-5,few,CSATGLGQETQYF,TGCAGTGCCACTGGACTAGGACAAGAGACCCAGTACTTC
NA,TRBV12-3/TRBV12-4,TRBJ1-3,many,CASSLTGNTIYF,TGTGCCAGCAGTTTAACTGGAAACACCATATATTTT
TRBD1,TRBV30,TRBJ1-1,many,CAWIRTGTTEAFF,TGTGCCTGGATACGGACAGGGACCACTGAAGCTTTCTTT
TRBD2,TRBV4-2,TRBJ2-3,NA,CASSPQTSGDLDTQYF,TGTGCCAGCAGCCCGCAGACTAGCGGCGACTTAGATACGCAGTATTTT
NA,TRBV5-1,TRBJ1-2,NA,CASSLDFYGYTF,TGCGCCAGCAGCCTGGACTTCTATGGCTACACCTTC
NA,TRBV14,TRBJ1-2,NA,CASSLRPGSNYGYTF,TGTGCCAGCAGCCTACGTCCAGGGAGTAACTATGGCTACACCTTC
NA,TRBV30,TRBJ2-3,few,CAWSVRWGGRGTDTQYF,TGTGCCTGGAGTGTACGGTGGGGAGGTCGTGGCACAGATACGCAGTATTTT
NA,TRBV7-2,TRBJ1-1,NA,CASRRTGGSEAFF,TGTGCCAGCAGGAGAACGGGTGGATCTGAAGCTTTCTTT
TRBD1,TRBV5-5,TRBJ1-6,many,CASSRQTGGSSYNSPLHF,TGTGCCAGCAGCCGACAAACAGGGGGCTCTTCCTATAATTCACCCCTCCACTTT
NA,TRBV3-1,TRBJ2-6,NA,CASRVEGANVLTF,TGTGCCAGCAGGGTGGAGGGGGCCAACGTCCTGACTTTC
NA,TRBV29-1,TRBJ2-3,many,CSALNTDTQYF,TGCAGCGCCCTAAACACAGATACGCAGTATTTT
NA,TRBV19,TRBJ2-5,many,CASSIDRQETQYF,TGTGCCAGTAGTATAGACAGGCAAGAGACCCAGTACTTC
TRBD2,TRBV12-3/TRBV12-4,TRBJ2-1,few,CASSSERGTYNEQFF,TGTGCCAGCAGTTCGGAGCGGGGGACCTACAATGAGCAGTTCTTC
NA,TRBV7-6,TRBJ1-1,few,CASSLGVGGAATEAFF,TGTGCCAGCAGCTTAGGAGTAGGAGGGGCGGCCACTGAAGCTTTCTTT
NA,TRBV6-2/TRBV6-3,TRBJ1-1,many,CASRWTVDTEAFF,TGTGCCAGCAGGTGGACGGTCGACACTGAAGCTTTCTTT
TRBD1,TRBV12-3/TRBV12-4,TRBJ2-7,many,CASSLGGYSGTVRDEQYF,TGTGCCAGCAGTTTAGGCGGGTACTCCGGGACAGTGAGGGACGAGCAGTACTTC
NA,TRBV5-1,TRBJ1-6,many,CASSLGPDRSGSPLHF,TGCGCCAGCAGCTTGGGGCCCGACAGGTCGGGGTCACCCCTCCACTTT
TRBD1,TRBV2,TRBJ1-6,few,CASGGTANQGDSPLHF,TGTGCCAGCGGAGGGACAGCGAATCAAGGGGATTCACCCCTCCACTTT
TRBD2,TRBV5-1,TRBJ2-2,many,CASSFLAGAFANTGELFF,TGCGCCAGCAGCTTCCTAGCGGGGGCGTTCGCGAACACCGGGGAGCTGTTTTTT
TRBD1,TRBV6-6,TRBJ1-4,NA,CASSYLKDRGGEKLFF,TGTGCCAGCAGTTACTTGAAGGACAGGGGGGGTGAAAAACTGTTTTTT
NA,TRBV3-1,TRBJ2-3,many,CASGFVSTDTQYF,TGTGCCAGCGGTTTCGTTAGCACAGATACGCAGTATTTT
NA,TRBV14,TRBJ2-3,many,CASSQWGSSTDTQYF,TGTGCCAGCAGCCAATGGGGGTCCTCCACAGATACGCAGTATTTT
NA,TRBV29-1,TRBJ1-1,many,CSVEGGLNTEAFF,TGCAGCGTTGAGGGCGGATTGAACACTGAAGCTTTCTTT
TRBD2,TRBV27,TRBJ2-3,NA,CASSLLSGGATDTQYF,TGTGCCAGCAGTTTATTGAGCGGGGGGGCCACAGATACGCAGTATTTT
TRBD2,TRBV30,TRBJ2-1,many,CAWSAHSGPGYEQFF,TGTGCCTGGAGTGCCCATAGCGGGCCAGGCTATGAGCAGTTCTTC
TRBD1,TRBV18,TRBJ1-1,many,CASSPIGGSGNTEAFF,TGTGCCAGCTCACCCATAGGGGGCAGCGGGAACACTGAAGCTTTCTTT
TRBD1,TRBV7-6,TRBJ2-1,NA,CASSLDRSSYNEQFF,TGTGCCAGCAGCCTGGACAGGAGCTCCTACAATGAGCAGTTCTTC
TRBD1,TRBV3-1,TRBJ1-6,many,CASTPGQGNSPLHF,TGTGCCAGCACTCCGGGACAGGGAAATTCACCCCTCCACTTT
NA,TRBV27,TRBJ1-6,many,CASSLSTGYNSPLHF,TGTGCCAGCAGTTTATCCACAGGGTATAATTCACCCCTCCACTTT
NA,TRBV10-3,TRBJ1-5,many,CAISERVLNSNQPQHF,TGTGCCATCAGTGAGCGGGTCCTGAATAGCAATCAGCCCCAGCATTTT
TRBD1,TRBV5-1,TRBJ1-1,few,CASSFTGQGFTEAFF,TGCGCCAGCAGCTTTACCGGACAGGGGTTCACTGAAGCTTTCTTT
TRBD2,TRBV3-1,TRBJ2-1,many,CASLRGTSGGIGSYNEQFF,TGTGCCAGCCTAAGGGGGACTAGCGGGGGCATCGGGTCCTACAATGAGCAGTTCTTC
NA,TRBV11-2,TRBJ1-1,few,CASSLEPTRVGNTEAFF,TGTGCCAGCAGCTTAGAACCGACCAGGGTTGGAAACACTGAAGCTTTCTTT
TRBD1,TRBV20-1,TRBJ1-6,NA,CSARDPTGKFSPLHF,TGCAGTGCTAGAGACCCGACAGGGAAGTTTTCACCCCTCCACTTT
NA,TRBV12-5,TRBJ1-4,NA,CASGQGRGEKLFF,TGTGCTAGTGGCCAGGGGAGGGGTGAAAAACTGTTTTTT
TRBD1,TRBV18,TRBJ1-1,many,CASSPLGQGSITEAFF,TGTGCCAGCTCACCACTAGGACAGGGATCTATCACTGAAGCTTTCTTT
TRBD1,TRBV12-5,TRBJ1-6,NA,CASGTGVGQYSPLHF,TGTGCTAGTGGGACAGGGGTGGGTCAATATTCACCCCTCCACTTT
NA,TRBV20-1,TRBJ2-3,few,CSARDSGTSTDTQYF,TGCAGTGCTAGAGATTCGGGGACTAGCACAGATACGCAGTATTTT
TRBD1,TRBV5-1,TRBJ2-6,many,CASSWTGEGSGANVLTF,TGCGCCAGCAGCTGGACAGGAGAGGGCTCTGGGGCCAACGTCCTGACTTTC
NA,TRBV2,TRBJ2-3,many,CASNRNPSVGYGKDTQYF,TGTGCCAGCAATCGGAACCCTAGCGTTGGGTATGGCAAAGATACGCAGTATTTT
TRBD2,TRBV28,TRBJ2-7,many,CASSLAGGSYEQYF,TGTGCCAGCAGTTTGGCGGGGGGCTCCTACGAGCAGTACTTC
NA,TRBV20-1,TRBJ2-1,few,CSAREPTQSSYNEQFF,TGCAGTGCTAGAGAACCAACCCAAAGCTCCTACAATGAGCAGTTCTTC
NA,TRBV6-5,TRBJ2-7,NA,CASSYGGMTYEQYF,TGTGCCAGCAGTTACGGGGGGATGACCTACGAGCAGTACTTC
NA,TRBV27,TRBJ2-7,many,CASSSAYEQYF,TGTGCCAGCAGTTCCGCTTACGAGCAGTACTTC
NA,TRBV18,TRBJ1-4,NA,CASSPFGATNEKLFF,TGTGCCAGCTCACCGTTCGGAGCAACTAATGAAAAACTGTTTTTT
NA,TRBV6-5,TRBJ2-2,few,CASSVRGRVGTGELFF,TGTGCCAGCAGCGTCAGGGGGAGGGTCGGTACCGGGGAGCTGTTTTTT
TRBD1,TRBV7-2,TRBJ2-2,many,CASRGQGSGTGELFF,TGTGCCAGCAGAGGACAGGGGTCCGGCACCGGGGAGCTGTTTTTT
NA,TRBV3-1,TRBJ1-6,many,CASSQEDMRGSPLHF,TGTGCCAGCAGCCAAGAGGACATGAGAGGGTCACCCCTCCACTTT